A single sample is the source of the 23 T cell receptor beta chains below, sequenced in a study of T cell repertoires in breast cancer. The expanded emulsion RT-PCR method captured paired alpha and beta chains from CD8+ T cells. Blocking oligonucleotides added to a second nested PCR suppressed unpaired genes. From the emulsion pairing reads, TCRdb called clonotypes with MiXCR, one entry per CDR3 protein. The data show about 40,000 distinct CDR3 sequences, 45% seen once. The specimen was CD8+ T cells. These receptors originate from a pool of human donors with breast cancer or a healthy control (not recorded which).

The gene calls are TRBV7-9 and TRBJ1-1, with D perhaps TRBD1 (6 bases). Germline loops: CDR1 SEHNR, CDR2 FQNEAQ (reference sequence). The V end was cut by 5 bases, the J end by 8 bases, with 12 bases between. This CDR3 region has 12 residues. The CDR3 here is CASSQGRGEAFF. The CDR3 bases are TGTGCCAGCAGCCAGGGGAGGGGCGAAGCTTTCTTT.

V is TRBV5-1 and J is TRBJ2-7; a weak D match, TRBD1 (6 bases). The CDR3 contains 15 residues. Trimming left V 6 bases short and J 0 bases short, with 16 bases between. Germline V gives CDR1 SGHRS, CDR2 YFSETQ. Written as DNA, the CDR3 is TGCGCCAGCAAATATGAGACAGGATTCTCCTACGAGCAGTACTTC. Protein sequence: CASKYETGFSYEQYF.

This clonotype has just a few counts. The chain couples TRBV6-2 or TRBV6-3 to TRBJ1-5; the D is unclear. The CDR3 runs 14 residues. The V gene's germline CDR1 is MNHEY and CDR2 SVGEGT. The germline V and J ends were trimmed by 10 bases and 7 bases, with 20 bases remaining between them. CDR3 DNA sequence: TGTGCCACCTCACCGGGAAGAGGGAACCAGCCCCAGCATTTT. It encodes CATSPGRGNQPQHF.

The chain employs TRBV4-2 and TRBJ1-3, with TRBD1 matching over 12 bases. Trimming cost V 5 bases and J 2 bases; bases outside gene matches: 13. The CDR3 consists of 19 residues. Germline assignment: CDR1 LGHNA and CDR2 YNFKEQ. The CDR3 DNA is TGTGCCAGCAGCATCACCGGGACAGGGGGCCTGAGGACTGGAAACACCATATATTTT. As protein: CASSITGTGGLRTGNTIYF.

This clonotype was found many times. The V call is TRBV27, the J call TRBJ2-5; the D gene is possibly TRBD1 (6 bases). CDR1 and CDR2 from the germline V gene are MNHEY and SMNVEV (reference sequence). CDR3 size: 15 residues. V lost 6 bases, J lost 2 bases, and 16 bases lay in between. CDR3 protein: CASSPTGMPQETQYF. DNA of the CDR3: TGTGCCAGCAGCCCGACAGGCATGCCACAAGAGACCCAGTACTTC.

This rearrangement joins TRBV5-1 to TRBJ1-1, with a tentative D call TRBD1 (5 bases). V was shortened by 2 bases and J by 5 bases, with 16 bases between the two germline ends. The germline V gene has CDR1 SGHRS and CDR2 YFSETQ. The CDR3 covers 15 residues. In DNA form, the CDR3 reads TGCGCCAGCAGCTTAAGCCCGCTGGGGGATACTGAAGCTTTCTTT. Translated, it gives CASSLSPLGDTEAFF.

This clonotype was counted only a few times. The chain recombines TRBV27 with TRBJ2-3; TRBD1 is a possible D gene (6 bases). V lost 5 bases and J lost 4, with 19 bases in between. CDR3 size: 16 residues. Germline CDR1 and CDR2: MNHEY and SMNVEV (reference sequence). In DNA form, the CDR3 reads TGTGCCAGCAGTCACGGGCCCGGGACAAGGTCAGATACGCAGTATTTT. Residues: CASSHGPGTRSDTQYF.

For the CDR3, the DNA is TGTGCCAGCAGTCCCGGGACTAGCGGGAGGCGTTCAGATACGCAGTATTTT. This translates into CASSPGTSGRRSDTQYF. The chain is built from TRBV2 and TRBJ2-3; 15 bases are a match to TRBD2. CDR1 and CDR2 from the germline V gene are SNHLY and FYNNEI. The CDR3 has 17 amino acids. Germline trimming cut 5 bases from V and 4 bases from J; bases unmatched to any gene: 7.

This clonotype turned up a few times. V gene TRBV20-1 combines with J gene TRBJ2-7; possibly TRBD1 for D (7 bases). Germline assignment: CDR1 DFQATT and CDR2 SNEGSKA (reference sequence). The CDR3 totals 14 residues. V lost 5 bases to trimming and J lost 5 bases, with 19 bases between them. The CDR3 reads CSAAIPTGEDEQYF. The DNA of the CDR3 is TGCAGTGCTGCCATCCCCACAGGGGAGGACGAGCAGTACTTC.

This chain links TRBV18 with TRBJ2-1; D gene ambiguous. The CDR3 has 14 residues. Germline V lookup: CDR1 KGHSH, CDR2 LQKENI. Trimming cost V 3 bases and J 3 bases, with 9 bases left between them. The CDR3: CASSPSTNYNEQFF. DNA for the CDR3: TGTGCCAGCTCACCTTCTACCAACTACAATGAGCAGTTCTTC.

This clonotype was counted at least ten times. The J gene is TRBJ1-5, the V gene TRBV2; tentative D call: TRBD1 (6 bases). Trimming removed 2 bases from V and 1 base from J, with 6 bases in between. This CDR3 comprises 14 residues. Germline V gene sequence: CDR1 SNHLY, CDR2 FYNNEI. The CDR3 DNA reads TGTGCCAGCAGTGAACAGGGGAGCAATCAGCCCCAGCATTTT. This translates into CASSEQGSNQPQHF.

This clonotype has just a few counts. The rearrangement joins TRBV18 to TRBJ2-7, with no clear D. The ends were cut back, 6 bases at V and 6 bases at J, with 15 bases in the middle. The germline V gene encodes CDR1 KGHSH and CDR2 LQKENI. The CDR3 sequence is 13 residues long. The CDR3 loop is CASSPTRSGEQYF. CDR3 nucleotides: TGTGCCAGCTCGCCGACACGATCCGGCGAGCAGTACTTC.

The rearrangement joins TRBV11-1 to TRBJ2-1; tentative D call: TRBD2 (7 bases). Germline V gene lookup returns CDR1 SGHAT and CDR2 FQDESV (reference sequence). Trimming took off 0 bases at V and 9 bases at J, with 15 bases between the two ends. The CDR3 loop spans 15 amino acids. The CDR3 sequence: CASSLAGGPGGEQFF. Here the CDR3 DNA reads TGTGCCAGCAGCTTAGCGGGGGGGCCGGGGGGTGAGCAGTTCTTC.

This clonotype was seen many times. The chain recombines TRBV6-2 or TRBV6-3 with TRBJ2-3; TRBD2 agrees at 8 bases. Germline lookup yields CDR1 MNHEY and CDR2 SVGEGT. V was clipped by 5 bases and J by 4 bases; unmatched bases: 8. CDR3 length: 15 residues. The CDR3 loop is CASSPGLGGSDTQYF. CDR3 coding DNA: TGTGCCAGCAGTCCGGGACTAGGAGGGTCAGATACGCAGTATTTT.

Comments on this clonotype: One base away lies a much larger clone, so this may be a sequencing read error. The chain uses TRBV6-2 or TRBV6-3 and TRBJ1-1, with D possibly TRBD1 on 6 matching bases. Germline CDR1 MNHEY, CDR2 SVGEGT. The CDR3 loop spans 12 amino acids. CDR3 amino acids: CASSYAVNRVSF. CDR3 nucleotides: TGTGCCAGCAGTTACGCAGTCAACAGGGTGTCTTTT.

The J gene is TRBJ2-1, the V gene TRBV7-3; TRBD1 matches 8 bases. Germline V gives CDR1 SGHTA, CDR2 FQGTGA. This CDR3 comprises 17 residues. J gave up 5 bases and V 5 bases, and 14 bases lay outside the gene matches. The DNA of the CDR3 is TGTGCCAGCAGCCAAGTAGCAGGGGGCCGTACGAACAATGAGCAGTTCTTC. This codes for CASSQVAGGRTNNEQFF.

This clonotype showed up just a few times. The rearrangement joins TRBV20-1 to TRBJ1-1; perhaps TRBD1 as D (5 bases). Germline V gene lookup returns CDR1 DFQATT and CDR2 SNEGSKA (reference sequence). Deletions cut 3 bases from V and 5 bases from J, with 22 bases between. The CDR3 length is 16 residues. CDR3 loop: CSARGEASVSSTEAFF. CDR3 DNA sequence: TGCAGTGCTAGGGGGGAAGCCAGCGTATCAAGTACTGAAGCTTTCTTT.

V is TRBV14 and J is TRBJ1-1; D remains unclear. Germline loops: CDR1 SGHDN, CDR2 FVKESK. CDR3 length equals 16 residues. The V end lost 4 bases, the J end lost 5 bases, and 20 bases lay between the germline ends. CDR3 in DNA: TGTGCCAGCAGCCTAAGTGAGGGTCGGGGAACGACTGAAGCTTTCTTT. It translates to CASSLSEGRGTTEAFF. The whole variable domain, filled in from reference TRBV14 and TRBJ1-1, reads EAGVTQFPSHSVIEKGQTVTLRCDPISGHDNLYWYRRVMGKEIKFLLHFVKESKQDESGMPNNRFLAERTGGTYSTLKVQPAELEDSGVYFCASSLSEGRGTTEAFFGQGTRLTVV.

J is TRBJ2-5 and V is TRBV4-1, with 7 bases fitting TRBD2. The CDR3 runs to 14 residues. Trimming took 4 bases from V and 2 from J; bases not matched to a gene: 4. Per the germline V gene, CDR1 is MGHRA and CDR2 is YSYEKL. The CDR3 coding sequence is TGCGCCAGCAGCCTTCAAGCGGGGCAAGAGACCCAGTACTTC. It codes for CASSLQAGQETQYF.

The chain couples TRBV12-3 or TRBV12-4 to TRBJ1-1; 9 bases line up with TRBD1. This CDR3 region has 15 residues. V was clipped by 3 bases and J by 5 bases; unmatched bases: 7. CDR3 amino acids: CASSFATGGRTEAFF. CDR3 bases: TGTGCCAGCAGTTTCGCGACAGGGGGGAGGACTGAAGCTTTCTTT.

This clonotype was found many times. CDR3 sequence: CASGNRQALTDTQYF. CDR3 coding DNA: TGTGCCTCTGGGAATAGGCAGGCCCTCACAGATACGCAGTATTTT. The rearrangement uses TRBV6-1 and TRBJ2-3; unclear D gene. This CDR3 comprises 15 residues. Germline lookup yields CDR1 MNHNS and CDR2 SASEGT. V lost 11 bases, J lost 2 bases, and 20 bases lay in between.

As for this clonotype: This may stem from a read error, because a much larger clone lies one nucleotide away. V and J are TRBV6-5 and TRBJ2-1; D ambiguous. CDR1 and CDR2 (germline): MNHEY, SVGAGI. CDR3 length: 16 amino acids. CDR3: CTSSPHSKSSYNEQFF. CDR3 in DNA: TGTACCAGCAGCCCCCACTCGAAGAGCTCCTACAATGAGCAGTTCTTC.

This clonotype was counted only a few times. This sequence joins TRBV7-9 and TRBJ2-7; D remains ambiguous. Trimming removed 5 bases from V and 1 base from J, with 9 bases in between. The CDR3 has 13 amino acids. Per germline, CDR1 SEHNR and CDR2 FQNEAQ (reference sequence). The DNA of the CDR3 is TGTGCCAGCAGCCAACAGAAGTCCTACGAGCAGTACTTC. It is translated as CASSQQKSYEQYF.